The subject of this entry is one T cell receptor beta chain. Its antigen target is currently unknown. One base away there is no much larger clone; base qualities are not given. In Seattle, one collaborating source enrolled patients while the infection was active and tracked those patients longitudinally over the course of disease. Whole blood was collected in K2EDTA tubes by collaborating institutions according to the institutions' own protocols. Collaborator samples were shipped for TCRbeta analysis as frozen whole blood, isolated PBMCs, or DNA extracted from either sample type. The data belong to a study of blood T cell repertoires in COVID-19 (TCRdb year 2020). The study in broad terms: The collaborator samples originated in the United States, Italy and Spain and spanned the acute and convalescent phases of COVID-19. Samples were obtained from the ongoing ImmuneRACE study (first 160 participants) and from over 1,000 subjects provided by 6 global collaborators. Deeply sampled blood TCRbeta repertoires from subjects exposed to, actively infected with, or recovered from COVID-19 were included in the dataset. The repertoires were made available in a free public database intended to serve as a resource for research on the immune response to SARS-CoV-2. The material from the prospective study consisted of cDNA or gDNA derived from T cells, B-cell-depleted T cells, or PBMCs. Where HLA class I and class II types were available, the types were taken from metadata supplied by the sample provider, not from assay-based typing. The sample metadata nearly always contained a de-identified subject ID, COVID-19 status, age in years and sex.

General findings and caveats noted by the study authors: How much clinical and demographic metadata was included differed by source and by participant, and the metadata was provided uncurated.

The CDR3, from cysteine to phenylalanine, totals 15 residues. The sequence is cut down to CDR3 DNA, 45 bases in frame from base 1. V and J are trimmed by 0 bases and 5 bases, and the gene matches miss 6 bases of the junction. From a lookup of the germline V gene (reference sequence), CDR1 and CDR2 are LNHDA and SQIVND. The immunoSEQ Assay, a bias-controlled multiplex PCR, was used to amplify TCRbeta CDR3 regions from genomic DNA. In the source study's methods: Within the assay, amplification of reference gene primers was used to estimate how many nucleated cells each sample contained. To quantify the absolute abundance of each unique TCRbeta CDR3 rearrangement, sequence reads were collapsed and filtered. For each sample, productive Simpson clonality was calculated as the square root of Simpson's diversity index across productive rearrangements. This is the immuneACCESS table as TCRdb keeps it, with only in-frame sequences that have V and J called. A part of the clones is gone; compared with another copy, unresolved V genes explain less than half, and the rest is unexplained. V and J calls and clone size are copied from that table; D and trimming were computed from the DNA. The sample yields about 100,000 clones; approximately 92% were counted once. 1.9% of the sample goes to the ten largest clones.

The material sequenced was peripheral blood. This chain joins TRBV19 to TRBJ2-5, and 7 bases in between align with TRBD1. The sequence derives from a woman in her forties or fifties with COVID-19, enrolled during active disease. CDR3 protein: CASSIEQGLEETQYF. The DNA reads TGTGCCAGTAGTATAGAACAGGGGCTGGAGGAGACCCAGTACTTC.